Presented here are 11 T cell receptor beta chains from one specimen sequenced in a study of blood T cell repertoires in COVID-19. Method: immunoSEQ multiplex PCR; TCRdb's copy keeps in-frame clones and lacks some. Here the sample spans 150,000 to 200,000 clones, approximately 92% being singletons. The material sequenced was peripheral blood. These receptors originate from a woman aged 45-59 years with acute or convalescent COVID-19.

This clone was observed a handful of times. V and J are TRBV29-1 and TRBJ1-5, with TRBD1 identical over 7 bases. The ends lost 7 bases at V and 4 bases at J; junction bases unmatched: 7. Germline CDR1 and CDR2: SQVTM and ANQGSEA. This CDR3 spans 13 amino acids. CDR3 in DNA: TGCAGCGGCGCCACAGGGGTGAATCAGCCCCAGCATTTT. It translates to CSGATGVNQPQHF.

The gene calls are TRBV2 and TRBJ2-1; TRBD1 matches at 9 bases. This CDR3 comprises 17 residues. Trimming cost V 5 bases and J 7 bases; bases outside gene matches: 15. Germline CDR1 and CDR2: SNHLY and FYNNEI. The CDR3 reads CASSSPQGALGQNEQFF. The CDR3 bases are TGTGCCAGCAGTTCCCCACAGGGGGCTCTCGGGCAAAATGAGCAGTTCTTC.

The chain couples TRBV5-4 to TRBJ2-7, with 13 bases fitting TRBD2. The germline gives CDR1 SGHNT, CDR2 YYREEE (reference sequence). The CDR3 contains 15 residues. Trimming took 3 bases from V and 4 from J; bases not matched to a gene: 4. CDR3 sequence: CASSWGTSGDYEQYF. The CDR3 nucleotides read TGTGCCAGCAGCTGGGGGACTAGCGGGGATTACGAGCAGTACTTC.

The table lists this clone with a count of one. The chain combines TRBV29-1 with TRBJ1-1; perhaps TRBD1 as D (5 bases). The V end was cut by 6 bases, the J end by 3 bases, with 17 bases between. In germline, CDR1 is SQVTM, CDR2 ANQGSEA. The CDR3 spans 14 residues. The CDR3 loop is CSVATGRGDTEAFF. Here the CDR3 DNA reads TGCAGCGTAGCTACAGGTAGGGGCGACACTGAAGCTTTCTTT.

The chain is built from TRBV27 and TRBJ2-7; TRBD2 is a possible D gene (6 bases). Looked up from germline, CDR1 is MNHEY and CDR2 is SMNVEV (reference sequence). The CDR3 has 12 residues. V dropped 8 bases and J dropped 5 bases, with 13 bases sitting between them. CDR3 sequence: CASGTPPHEQYF. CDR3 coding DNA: TGTGCCAGCGGGACTCCGCCCCACGAGCAGTACTTC.

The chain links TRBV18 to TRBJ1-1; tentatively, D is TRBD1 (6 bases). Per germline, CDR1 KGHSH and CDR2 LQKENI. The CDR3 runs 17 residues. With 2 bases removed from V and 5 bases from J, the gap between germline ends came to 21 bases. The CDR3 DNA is TGTGCCAGCTCACCATCACAGGCCCCCCAAAGGGGGACTGAAGCTTTCTTT. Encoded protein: CASSPSQAPQRGTEAFF.

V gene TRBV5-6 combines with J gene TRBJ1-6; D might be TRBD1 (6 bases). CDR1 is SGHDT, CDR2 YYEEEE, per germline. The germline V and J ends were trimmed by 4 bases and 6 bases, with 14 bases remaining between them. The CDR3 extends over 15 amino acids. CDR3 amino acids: CASSPWDTFNSPLHF. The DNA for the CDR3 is TGTGCCAGCAGCCCATGGGACACCTTTAATTCACCCCTCCACTTT. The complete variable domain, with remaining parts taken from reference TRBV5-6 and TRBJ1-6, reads DAGVTQSPTHLIKTRGQQVTLRCSPKSGHDTVSWYQQALGQGPQFIFQYYEEEERQRGNFPDRFSGHQFPNYSSELNVNALLLGDSALYLCASSPWDTFNSPLHFGNGTRLTVT.

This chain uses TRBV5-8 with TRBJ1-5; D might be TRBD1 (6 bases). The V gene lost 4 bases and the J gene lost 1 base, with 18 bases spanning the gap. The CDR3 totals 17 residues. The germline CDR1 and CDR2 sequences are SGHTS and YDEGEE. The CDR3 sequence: CASSLARGRASNQPQHF. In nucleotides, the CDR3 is TGTGCCAGCAGCCTGGCCAGGGGACGGGCGAGCAATCAGCCCCAGCATTTT.

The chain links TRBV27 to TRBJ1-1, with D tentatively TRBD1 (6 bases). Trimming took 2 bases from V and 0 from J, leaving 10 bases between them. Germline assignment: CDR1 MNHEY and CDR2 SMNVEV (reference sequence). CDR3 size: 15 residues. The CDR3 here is CASSLPGTMNTEAFF. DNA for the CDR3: TGTGCCAGCAGTTTACCCGGGACAATGAACACTGAAGCTTTCTTT.

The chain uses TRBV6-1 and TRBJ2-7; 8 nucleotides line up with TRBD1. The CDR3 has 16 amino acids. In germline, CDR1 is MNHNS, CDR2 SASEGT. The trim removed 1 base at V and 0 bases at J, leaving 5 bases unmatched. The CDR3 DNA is TGTGCCAGCAGTGAAGGGGCCGGACAGGGCTCCTACGAGCAGTACTTC. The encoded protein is CASSEGAGQGSYEQYF.

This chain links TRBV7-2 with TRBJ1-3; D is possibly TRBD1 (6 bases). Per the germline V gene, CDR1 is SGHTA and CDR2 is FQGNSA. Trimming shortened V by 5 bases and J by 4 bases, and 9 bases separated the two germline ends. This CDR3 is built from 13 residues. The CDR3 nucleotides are TGTGCCAGCAGCGCCGGACAGGGAAACACCATATATTTT. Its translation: CASSAGQGNTIYF.